This T cell receptor (beta chain) was observed in a study of cytomegalovirus exposure and HLA in healthy donors. CDR1 and CDR2 (germline): MRHNA, SNTAGT. The CDR3 runs 15 residues. V dropped 5 bases and J dropped 7 bases, with 18 bases sitting between them. The PCR made use of 60 Vbeta and 13 Jbeta primers. The table came from immunoSEQ multiplex PCR; TCRdb's copy has only in-frame clones and leaves some out. The sample has 38,000 or so clones, and its top ten clones hold 5% to 7.5%. Input material: PBMCs. This chain uses TRBV6-4 with TRBJ2-1, with D uncertain. The clonotype originates from a young man in good health and CMV-seronegative. The CDR3 coding sequence is TGTGCCAGCAGTTTCTCTCTAGGTACTGGGAATGAGCAGTTCTTC. The encoded protein is CASSFSLGTGNEQFF.